This T cell receptor (beta chain) appears in the sequencing data of a study of T cells in localized non-small cell lung cancer. Study conclusions and caveats: Uninvolved adjacent lung showed the highest T cell clonality, exceeding tumor. Longer overall survival associated with higher blood T cell density; shorter survival with higher adjacent-lung clonality.

The V gene end was trimmed by 1 base and the J gene end by 2 bases; junction bases not matched to a gene: 1. This CDR3 has 15 amino acids. CDR1 and CDR2 (germline): SGHVS, FNYEAQ. The assay was immunoSEQ multiplex PCR, and TCRdb's table has in-frame clones only and misses some. The sample consists of about 60,000 clones, roughly 90% of them appearing once. About this clone itself: Antigen specificity is unknown.

The material was peripheral blood, obtained before any cancer treatment. V usage is TRBV7-6 and J usage is TRBJ2-7, with 11 bases that match TRBD1. The sequence came from a woman aged 35-75 years with stage I lung adenocarcinoma. CDR3 in amino acids: CASSLGGQGAYEQYF. The CDR3 nucleotides are TGTGCCAGCAGCTTAGGGGGACAGGGGGCCTACGAGCAGTACTTC.